The 20 T cell receptor beta chains below come from one sample, sequenced in a study of T cell repertoires in cytomegalovirus infection. A single record per CDR3 protein comes from TCRdb applying MiXCR to the reads. The table has around 540,000 distinct CDR3 sequences, roughly a third seen once. Their target antigens are unknown. Sample: cultured PBMCs, taken from culture after CMV antigen stimulation. Every receptor here comes from a human donor in good health (CMV status not recorded). Some clones in this sample may be carry-over from other donors' samples.

This clonotype was counted ten times or more. The CDR3 reads CASSRASGRNDNEQFF. The CDR3 DNA is TGTGCCAGCAGCCGGGCTAGCGGGAGAAATGACAATGAGCAGTTCTTC. J is TRBJ2-1 and V is TRBV7-2; 10 bases match TRBD2. Unmatched junction bases numbered 9, after V lost 5 bases and J lost 5 bases. The germline V gene has CDR1 SGHTA and CDR2 FQGNSA. This CDR3 comprises 16 residues.

This chain uses TRBV5-6 with TRBJ2-5; D is perhaps TRBD2 (6 bases). The CDR3 covers 15 residues. Per the germline V gene, CDR1 is SGHDT and CDR2 is YYEEEE. Trimming removed 4 bases at V and 5 bases at J, with 18 bases between. The CDR3 reads CASSPSVGGKETQYF. The CDR3 nucleotides are TGTGCCAGCAGCCCCTCTGTAGGCGGGAAGGAGACCCAGTACTTC.

This clonotype was recorded many times. V and J are TRBV6-2 or TRBV6-3 and TRBJ2-1, with 11 bases identical to TRBD2. CDR1 MNHEY and CDR2 SVGEGT come from the germline V gene. This CDR3 contains 17 residues. V shed 8 bases, J shed 6 bases, and the junction held 15 bases outside the gene matches. In nucleotides, the CDR3 is TGTGCCAGCCGACGAAGACTAGCGGGATTGGACCTCAATGAGCAGTTCTTC. It codes for CASRRRLAGLDLNEQFF.

The rearrangement joins TRBV2 to TRBJ2-5, with D tentatively TRBD2 (8 bases). The CDR3 has 15 amino acids. Trimming cost V 8 bases and J 1 base, with 17 bases left between them. The V gene's germline CDR1 is SNHLY and CDR2 FYNNEI. CDR3 sequence (DNA): TGTGCCAGCGGCGGGGGGCGGGACAGCCAAGAGACCCAGTACTTC. Protein product: CASGGGRDSQETQYF.

V is TRBV30 and J is TRBJ1-2; a weak D match, TRBD1 (5 bases). Germline values: CDR1 GTSNPN, CDR2 SVGIG (reference sequence). This CDR3 is built from 15 residues. The V end lost 1 base, the J end lost 4 bases, and 16 bases lay between the germline ends. The CDR3, as DNA: TGTGCCTGGAGTGCGGCCACGGGGGGGACCTATGGCTACACCTTC. It encodes CAWSAATGGTYGYTF.

The J gene is TRBJ2-4, the V gene TRBV20-1; D not certain. The CDR3 is 11 amino acids. The germline V and J ends were trimmed by 6 bases and 12 bases, with 15 bases remaining between them. The germline CDR1 and CDR2 sequences are DFQATT and SNEGSKA (reference sequence). The CDR3 bases are TGCAGTGCGCGGTCGGGCCTCACTCAGTACTTC. It yields the protein CSARSGLTQYF.

This clonotype has at least ten counts. The chain combines TRBV28 with TRBJ1-1; no reliable D call. V lost 4 bases and J lost 0, with 6 bases in between. Germline values: CDR1 MDHEN, CDR2 SYDVKM. This CDR3 is built from 13 residues. The CDR3 is CASSSGMNTEAFF. The CDR3 DNA sequence: TGTGCCAGCAGTTCCGGAATGAACACTGAAGCTTTCTTT.

This clonotype was picked up a small number of times. J is TRBJ1-2 and V is TRBV10-3; a possible D gene is TRBD1 (5 bases). V was pared by 5 bases and J by 5 bases, with 18 bases between. The CDR3 runs to 15 residues. Germline V gene lookup returns CDR1 ENHRY and CDR2 SYGVKD. The CDR3 protein is CAISQSSGMVYGYTF. Here the CDR3 DNA reads TGTGCCATCAGTCAATCCTCAGGGATGGTATATGGCTACACCTTC.

This clonotype has only one observation. The V gene is TRBV7-2, the J gene TRBJ2-5; 10 bases fit TRBD2. Germline CDR1 is SGHTA and CDR2 is FQGNSA. This CDR3 has 18 residues. V dropped 2 bases and J dropped 2; count of bases not matched to a gene: 11. This CDR3 reads CASSLSGASGSGQETQYF. The CDR3 DNA is TGTGCCAGCAGCTTATCAGGGGCTAGCGGGAGTGGGCAAGAGACCCAGTACTTC.

The chain links TRBV4-1 to TRBJ2-3; D may be TRBD1 or TRBD2 (8 bases each). Per germline, CDR1 MGHRA and CDR2 YSYEKL. V dropped 1 base and J dropped 5 bases, with 28 bases sitting between them. CDR3 length: 20 residues. The CDR3: CASSQVTTGVTGGPRDTQYF. DNA for the CDR3: TGCGCCAGCAGCCAAGTAACGACAGGGGTCACGGGAGGGCCGAGAGATACGCAGTATTTT.

This clonotype was counted only a few times. This chain uses TRBV15 with TRBJ2-3, with 12 bases aligning to TRBD2. The V segment lost 5 bases and the J segment 6 bases; nucleotides outside the gene matches: 15. CDR3 size: 18 residues. CDR1 and CDR2 (germline): LNHNV, YYDKDF (reference sequence). This chain's CDR3 is CATSLSGTSGFGADTQYF. For the CDR3, the DNA is TGTGCCACCAGCTTATCCGGGACTAGCGGGTTCGGGGCGGATACGCAGTATTTT.

This clonotype turned up a few times. CDR3 in amino acids: CASNTGTFYGYTF. CDR3 DNA: TGTGCCAGTAATACCGGGACCTTCTATGGCTACACCTTC. This chain uses TRBV19 with TRBJ1-2; TRBD1 might be the D (5 bases). Germline values: CDR1 LNHDA, CDR2 SQIVND (reference sequence). The CDR3 loop spans 13 amino acids. Between the trimmed V and J ends, which lost 7 bases and 4 bases, there was a span of 13 bases.

The chain has TRBV14 and TRBJ2-7; D call uncertain. Trimming removed 0 bases from V and 1 base from J, with 10 bases in between. The CDR3 contains 15 residues. CDR1 is SGHDN and CDR2 is FVKESK in the germline V gene. CDR3: CASSQDLDRSYEQYF. As DNA, the CDR3 is TGTGCCAGCAGCCAAGATCTTGATAGGTCCTACGAGCAGTACTTC.

The CDR3 DNA is TGTGCCAGCTCACTACAGGGCTCGACGCCGAACACTGAAGCTTTCTTT. It codes for CASSLQGSTPNTEAFF. The chain joins TRBV18 to TRBJ1-1; tentative D call: TRBD1 (6 bases). Trimming took off 4 bases at V and 1 base at J, with 16 bases between the two ends. The germline CDR1 and CDR2 sequences are KGHSH and LQKENI. CDR3 size: 16 residues.

Concerning this clonotype: It may be a read error: a sequence one base away is much more abundant. The rearrangement uses TRBV7-9 and TRBJ2-1, with D possibly being TRBD1 or TRBD2 (6 bases each). The CDR3 has 15 amino acids. CDR1 is SEHNR, CDR2 FQNEAQ, per germline (reference sequence). V was trimmed by 5 bases and J by 12 bases, leaving 23 bases between them. CDR3 loop: CASSRVRGVGIGQFF. CDR3 bases: TGTGCCAGCAGCCGGGTGAGGGGGGTTGGGATCGGGCAGTTCTTC.

This clonotype was observed a few times. V and J are TRBV15 and TRBJ2-1; 7 bases fit TRBD1. V gave up 3 bases and J gave up 5 bases; unmatched junction bases: 4. The germline V gene has CDR1 LNHNV and CDR2 YYDKDF (reference sequence). The CDR3 runs to 14 residues. The CDR3 region is CATSSRDRDNEQFF. In nucleotides, the CDR3 is TGTGCCACCAGCAGCCGGGACAGAGACAATGAGCAGTTCTTC.

This clonotype was recorded at least ten times. The V call is TRBV7-2, the J call TRBJ2-3; no definite D call. The germline V and J ends were trimmed by 3 bases and 0 bases, with 7 bases remaining between them. The germline CDR1 and CDR2 sequences are SGHTA and FQGNSA. The CDR3 totals 14 residues. For the CDR3, the DNA is TGTGCCAGCAGCTTTACATGGAGCACAGATACGCAGTATTTT. It specifies CASSFTWSTDTQYF.

The chain is built from TRBV11-3 and TRBJ1-1, with 10 bases identical to TRBD1. The germline V gene has CDR1 SGHNT and CDR2 YENEEA. This CDR3 comprises 15 residues. Trimming took 0 bases from V and 3 from J; bases not matched to a gene: 1. CDR3 sequence reads: CASSLEGTGDTEAFF. CDR3 bases: TGTGCCAGCAGCTTAGAGGGGACAGGGGACACTGAAGCTTTCTTT.

In nucleotides, the CDR3 is TGTGCCAGCAGCTTAATCGGGCAGCCAGTAAACACCGGGGAGCTGTTTTTT. Amino acid sequence: CASSLIGQPVNTGELFF. V usage is TRBV7-4 and J usage is TRBJ2-2, with D unclear. V was pared by 2 bases and J by 2 bases, with 15 bases between. The CDR3 extends over 17 amino acids. The germline CDR1 and CDR2 sequences are SGHVT and SQSDAQ.

The chain carries TRBV10-2 and TRBJ2-1; TRBD2 matches at 7 bases. The J segment lost 2 bases and the V segment lost 2 bases, leaving 3 bases of the junction unmatched. This CDR3 comprises 15 residues. The germline V gene encodes CDR1 WSHSY and CDR2 SAAADI. Written as DNA, the CDR3 is TGCGCCAGCAGTGAGCGCGGGAGCGCCTACAATGAGCAGTTCTTC. This encodes CASSERGSAYNEQFF.